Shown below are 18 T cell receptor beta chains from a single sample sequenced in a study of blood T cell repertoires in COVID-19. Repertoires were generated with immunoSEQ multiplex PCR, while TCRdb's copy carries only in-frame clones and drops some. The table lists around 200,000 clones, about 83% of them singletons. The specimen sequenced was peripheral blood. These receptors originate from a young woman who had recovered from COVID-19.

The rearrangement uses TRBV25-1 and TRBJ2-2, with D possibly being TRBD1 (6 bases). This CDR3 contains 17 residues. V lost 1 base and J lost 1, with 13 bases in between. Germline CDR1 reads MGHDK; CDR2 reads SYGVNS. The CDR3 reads CASSELGWDKNTGELFF. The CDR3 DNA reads TGTGCCAGCAGTGAATTGGGTTGGGACAAGAACACCGGGGAGCTGTTTTTT.

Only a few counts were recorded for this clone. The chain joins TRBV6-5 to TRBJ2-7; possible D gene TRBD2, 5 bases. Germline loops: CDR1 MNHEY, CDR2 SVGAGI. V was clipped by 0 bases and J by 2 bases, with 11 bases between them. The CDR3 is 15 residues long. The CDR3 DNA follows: TGTGCCAGCAGTTACTCGGTACTAGGAGCCTACGAGCAGTACTTC. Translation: CASSYSVLGAYEQYF.

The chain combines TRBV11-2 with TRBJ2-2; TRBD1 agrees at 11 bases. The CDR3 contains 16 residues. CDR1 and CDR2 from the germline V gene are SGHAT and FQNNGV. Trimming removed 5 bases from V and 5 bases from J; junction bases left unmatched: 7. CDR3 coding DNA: TGTGCCAGCAGCCGCCGGGACAGGGGGTATACCGGGGAGCTGTTTTTT. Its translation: CASSRRDRGYTGELFF.

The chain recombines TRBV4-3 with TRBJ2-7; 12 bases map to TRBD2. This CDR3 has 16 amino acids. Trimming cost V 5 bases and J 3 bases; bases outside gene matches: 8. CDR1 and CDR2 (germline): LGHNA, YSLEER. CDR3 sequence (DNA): TGCGCCAGCAGCTCTAAACCACTAGCGGGAGGCTACGAGCAGTACGTC. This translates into CASSSKPLAGGYEQYV.

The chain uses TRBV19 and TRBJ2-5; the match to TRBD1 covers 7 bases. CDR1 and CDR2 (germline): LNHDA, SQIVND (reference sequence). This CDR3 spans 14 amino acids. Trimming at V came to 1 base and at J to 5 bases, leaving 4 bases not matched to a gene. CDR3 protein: CASSIGVRGETQYF. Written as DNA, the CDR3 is TGTGCCAGTAGTATAGGAGTCAGGGGGGAGACCCAGTACTTC.

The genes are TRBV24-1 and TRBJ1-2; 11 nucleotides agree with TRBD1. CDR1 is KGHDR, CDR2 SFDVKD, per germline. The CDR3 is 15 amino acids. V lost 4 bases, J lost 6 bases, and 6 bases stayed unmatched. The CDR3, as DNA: TGTGCCACCAGTGAAGCAGGACAGGGGGCTCATGGCTACACCTTC. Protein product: CATSEAGQGAHGYTF.

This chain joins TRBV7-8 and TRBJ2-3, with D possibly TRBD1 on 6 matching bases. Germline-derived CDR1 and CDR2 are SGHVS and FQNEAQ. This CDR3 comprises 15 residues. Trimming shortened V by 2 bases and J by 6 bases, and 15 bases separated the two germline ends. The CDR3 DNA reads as TGTGCCAGCAGCTTAAAATGGGGGCGAGGTGATACGCAGTATTTT. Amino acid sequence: CASSLKWGRGDTQYF.

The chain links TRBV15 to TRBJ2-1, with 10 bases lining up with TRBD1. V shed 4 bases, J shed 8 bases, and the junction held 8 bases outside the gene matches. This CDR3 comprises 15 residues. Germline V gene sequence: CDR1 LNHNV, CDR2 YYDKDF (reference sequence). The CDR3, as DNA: TGTGCCACCAGCACCCGACAGGGGGCTAAAGATGAGCAGTTCTTC. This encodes CATSTRQGAKDEQFF.

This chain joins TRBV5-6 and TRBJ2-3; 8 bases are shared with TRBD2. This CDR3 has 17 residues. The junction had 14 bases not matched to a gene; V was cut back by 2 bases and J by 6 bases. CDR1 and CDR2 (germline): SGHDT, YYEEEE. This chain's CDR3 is CASSFPQRGPLLDTQYF. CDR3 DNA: TGTGCCAGCAGCTTTCCCCAGCGGGGGCCCTTATTGGATACGCAGTATTTT.

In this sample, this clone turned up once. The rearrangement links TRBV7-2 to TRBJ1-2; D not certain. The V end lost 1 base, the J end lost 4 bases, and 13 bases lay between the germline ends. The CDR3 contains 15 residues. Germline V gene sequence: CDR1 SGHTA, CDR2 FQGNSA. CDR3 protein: CASSLGGWETYGYTF. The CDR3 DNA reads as TGTGCCAGCAGCTTAGGAGGGTGGGAGACCTATGGCTACACCTTC.

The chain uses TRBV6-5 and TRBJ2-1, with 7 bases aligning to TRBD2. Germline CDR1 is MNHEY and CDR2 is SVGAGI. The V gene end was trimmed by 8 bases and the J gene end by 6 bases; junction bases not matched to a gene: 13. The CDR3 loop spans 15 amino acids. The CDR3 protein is CASRLGLQLGNEQFF. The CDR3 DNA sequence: TGTGCCAGCCGCTTGGGACTACAATTGGGCAATGAGCAGTTCTTC.

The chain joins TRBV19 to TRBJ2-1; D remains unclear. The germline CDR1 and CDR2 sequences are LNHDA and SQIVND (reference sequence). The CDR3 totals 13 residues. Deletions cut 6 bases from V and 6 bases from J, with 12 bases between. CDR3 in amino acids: CASSWAEANEQFF. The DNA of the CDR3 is TGTGCCAGTAGCTGGGCAGAAGCCAATGAGCAGTTCTTC.

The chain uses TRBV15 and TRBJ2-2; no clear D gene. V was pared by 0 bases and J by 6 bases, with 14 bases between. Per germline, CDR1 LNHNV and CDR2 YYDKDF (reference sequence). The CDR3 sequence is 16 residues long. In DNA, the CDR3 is TGTGCCACCAGCAGAGATCGACGACCCCGGGCCGGGGAGCTGTTTTTT. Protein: CATSRDRRPRAGELFF.

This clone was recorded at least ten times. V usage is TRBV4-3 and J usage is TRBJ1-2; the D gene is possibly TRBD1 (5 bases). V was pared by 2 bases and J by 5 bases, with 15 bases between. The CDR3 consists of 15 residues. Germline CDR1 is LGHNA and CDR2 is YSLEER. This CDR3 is CASSQSRQGGYGYTF. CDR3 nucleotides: TGCGCCAGCAGCCAATCGAGGCAGGGTGGTTATGGCTACACCTTC.

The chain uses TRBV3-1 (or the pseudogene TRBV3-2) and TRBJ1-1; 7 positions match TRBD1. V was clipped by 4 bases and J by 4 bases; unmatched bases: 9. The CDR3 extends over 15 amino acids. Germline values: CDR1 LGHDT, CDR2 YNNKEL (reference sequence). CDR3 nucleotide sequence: TGTGCCAGCAGCCCAACTGACAGGGTGGTCACTGAAGCTTTCTTT. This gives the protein CASSPTDRVVTEAFF.

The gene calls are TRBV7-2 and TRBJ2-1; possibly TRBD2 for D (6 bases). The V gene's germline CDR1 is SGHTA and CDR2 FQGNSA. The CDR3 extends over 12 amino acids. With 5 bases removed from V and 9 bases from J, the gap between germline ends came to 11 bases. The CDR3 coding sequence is TGTGCCAGCAGCCTGACTAGTAGTGAGCAGTTCTTC. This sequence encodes CASSLTSSEQFF.

CDR3 nucleotides: TGTGCCAGCAGCAAATGTGGGACACCAAGCAATCAGCCCCAGCATTTT. It translates to CASSKCGTPSNQPQHF. The chain is built from TRBV21-1 and TRBJ1-5; no check of the table's D call, TRBD1, against the DNA was made. TRBV21-1 is annotated as a pseudogene. The CDR3 runs to 16 residues.

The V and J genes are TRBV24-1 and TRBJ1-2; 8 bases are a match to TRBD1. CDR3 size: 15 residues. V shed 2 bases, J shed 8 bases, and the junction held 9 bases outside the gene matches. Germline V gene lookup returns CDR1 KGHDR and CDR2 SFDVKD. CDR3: CATSDSGQGGLGYTF. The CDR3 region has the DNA TGTGCCACCAGTGATTCCGGACAGGGAGGTTTAGGCTACACCTTC.